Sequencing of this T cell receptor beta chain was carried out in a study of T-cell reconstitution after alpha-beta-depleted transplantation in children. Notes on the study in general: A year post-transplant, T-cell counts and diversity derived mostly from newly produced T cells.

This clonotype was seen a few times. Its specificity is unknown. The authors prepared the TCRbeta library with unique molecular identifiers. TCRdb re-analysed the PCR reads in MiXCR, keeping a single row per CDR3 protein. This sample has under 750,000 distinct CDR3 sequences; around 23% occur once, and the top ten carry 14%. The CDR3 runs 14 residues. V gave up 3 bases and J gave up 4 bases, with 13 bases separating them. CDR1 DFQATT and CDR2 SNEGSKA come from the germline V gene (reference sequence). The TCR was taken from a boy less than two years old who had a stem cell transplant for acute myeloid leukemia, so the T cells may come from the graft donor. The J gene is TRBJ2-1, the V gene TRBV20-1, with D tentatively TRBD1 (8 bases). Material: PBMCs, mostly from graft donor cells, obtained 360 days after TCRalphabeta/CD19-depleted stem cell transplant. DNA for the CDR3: TGCAGTGCTAGGGACAGGGAGGGGTACAATGAGCAGTTCTTC. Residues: CSARDREGYNEQFF.